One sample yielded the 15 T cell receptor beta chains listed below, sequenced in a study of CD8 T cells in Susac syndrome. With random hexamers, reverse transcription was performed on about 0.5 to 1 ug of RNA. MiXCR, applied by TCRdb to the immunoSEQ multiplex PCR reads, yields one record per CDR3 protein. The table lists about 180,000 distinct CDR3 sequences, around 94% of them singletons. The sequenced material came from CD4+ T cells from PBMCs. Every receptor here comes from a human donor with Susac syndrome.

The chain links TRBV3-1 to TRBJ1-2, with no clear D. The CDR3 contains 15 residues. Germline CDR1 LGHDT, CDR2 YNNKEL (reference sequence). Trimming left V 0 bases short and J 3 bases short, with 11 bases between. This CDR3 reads CASSQDRRVDYGYTF. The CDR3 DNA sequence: TGTGCCAGCAGCCAAGATCGGAGGGTGGACTATGGCTACACCTTC.

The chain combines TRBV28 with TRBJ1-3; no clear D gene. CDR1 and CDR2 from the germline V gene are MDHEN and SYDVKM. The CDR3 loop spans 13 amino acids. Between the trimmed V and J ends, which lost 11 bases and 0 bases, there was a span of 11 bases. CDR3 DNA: TGTGCCCCGCAAGGGAGCTCTGGAAACACCATATATTTT. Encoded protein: CAPQGSSGNTIYF.

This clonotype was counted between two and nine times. The CDR3: CASSTNSGSYNEQFF. DNA of the CDR3: TGTGCCAGCAGCACGAATAGCGGGAGCTACAATGAGCAGTTCTTC. The chain links TRBV11-1 to TRBJ2-1, with TRBD2 matching 9 bases. The CDR3 length is 15 residues. CDR1 SGHAT and CDR2 FQDESV come from the germline V gene (reference sequence). V lost 5 bases and J lost 3; bases outside the gene matches: 5. The full variable domain, its missing parts supplied by reference TRBV11-1 and TRBJ2-1, is EAEVAQSPRYKITEKSQAVAFWCDPISGHATLYWYRQILGQGPELLVQFQDESVVDDSQLPKDRFSAERLKGVDSTLKIQPAELGDSAMYLCASSTNSGSYNEQFFGPGTRLTVL.

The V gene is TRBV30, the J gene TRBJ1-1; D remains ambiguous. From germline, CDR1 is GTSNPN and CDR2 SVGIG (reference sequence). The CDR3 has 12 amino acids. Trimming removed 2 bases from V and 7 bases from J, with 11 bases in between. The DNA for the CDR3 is TGTGCCTGGAGTCCGAAGAACGGTGAAGCTTTCTTT. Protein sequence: CAWSPKNGEAFF.

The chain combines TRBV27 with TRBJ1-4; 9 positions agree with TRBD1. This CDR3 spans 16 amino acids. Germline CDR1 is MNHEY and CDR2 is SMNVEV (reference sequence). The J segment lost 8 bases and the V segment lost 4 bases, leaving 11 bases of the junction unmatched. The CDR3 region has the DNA TGTGCCAGCAGTTCCCGTCCCGGGACAGGGCGGGAAAAACTGTTTTTT. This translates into CASSSRPGTGREKLFF.

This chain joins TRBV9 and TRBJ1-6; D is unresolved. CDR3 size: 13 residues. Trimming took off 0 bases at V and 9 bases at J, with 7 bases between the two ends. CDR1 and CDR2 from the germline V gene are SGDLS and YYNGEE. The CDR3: CASSVELASPLHF. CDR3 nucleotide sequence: TGTGCCAGCAGCGTAGAGTTGGCTTCACCCCTCCACTTT.

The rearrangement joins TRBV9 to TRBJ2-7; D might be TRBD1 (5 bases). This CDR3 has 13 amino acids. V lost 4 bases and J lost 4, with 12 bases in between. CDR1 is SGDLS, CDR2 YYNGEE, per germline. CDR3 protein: CASSPQVRYEQYF. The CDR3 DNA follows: TGTGCCAGCAGCCCACAGGTTCGGTACGAGCAGTACTTC.

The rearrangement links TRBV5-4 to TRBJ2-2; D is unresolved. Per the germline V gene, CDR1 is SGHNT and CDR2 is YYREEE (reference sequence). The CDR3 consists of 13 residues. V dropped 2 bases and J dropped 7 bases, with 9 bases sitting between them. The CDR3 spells CASSFIRNGELFF. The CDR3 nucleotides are TGTGCCAGCAGCTTTATCAGGAACGGGGAGCTGTTTTTT.

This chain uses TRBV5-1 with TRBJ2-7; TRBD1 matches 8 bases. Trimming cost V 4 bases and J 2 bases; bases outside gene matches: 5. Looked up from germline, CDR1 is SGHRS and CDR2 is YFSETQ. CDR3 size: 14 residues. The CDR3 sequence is CASSIGQGTYEQYF. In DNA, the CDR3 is TGCGCCAGCAGCATTGGACAGGGCACCTACGAGCAGTACTTC. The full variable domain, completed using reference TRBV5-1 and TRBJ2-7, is KAGVTQTPRYLIKTRGQQVTLSCSPISGHRSVSWYQQTPGQGLQFLFEYFSETQRNKGNFPGRFSGRQFSNSRSEMNVSTLELGDSALYLCASSIGQGTYEQYFGPGTRLTVT.

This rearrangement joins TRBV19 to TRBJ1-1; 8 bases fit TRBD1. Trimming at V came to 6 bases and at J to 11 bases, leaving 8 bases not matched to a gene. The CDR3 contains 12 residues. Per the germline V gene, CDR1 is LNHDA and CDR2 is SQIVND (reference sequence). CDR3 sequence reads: CASRDRELPAFF. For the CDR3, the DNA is TGTGCCAGTAGGGACAGGGAGTTACCGGCTTTCTTT.

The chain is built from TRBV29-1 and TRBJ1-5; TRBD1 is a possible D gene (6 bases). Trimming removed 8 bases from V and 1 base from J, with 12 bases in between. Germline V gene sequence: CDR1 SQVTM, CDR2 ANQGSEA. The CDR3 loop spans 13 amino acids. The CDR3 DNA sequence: TGCAGCCCATTACAGGGAAGCAATCAGCCCCAGCATTTT. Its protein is CSPLQGSNQPQHF. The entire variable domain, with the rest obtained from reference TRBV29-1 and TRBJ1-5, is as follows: SAVISQKPSRDICQRGTSLTIQCQVDSQVTMMFWYRQQPGQSLTLIATANQGSEATYESGFVIDKFPISRPNLTFSTLTVSNMSPEDSSIYLCSPLQGSNQPQHFGDGTRLSIL.

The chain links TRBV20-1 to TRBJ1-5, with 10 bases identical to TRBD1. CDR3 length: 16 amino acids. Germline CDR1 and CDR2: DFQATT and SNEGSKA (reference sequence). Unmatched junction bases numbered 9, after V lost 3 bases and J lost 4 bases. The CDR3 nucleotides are TGCAGTGCTAGTCCTGGACAGGGGGATTTTAATCAGCCCCAGCATTTT. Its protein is CSASPGQGDFNQPQHF.

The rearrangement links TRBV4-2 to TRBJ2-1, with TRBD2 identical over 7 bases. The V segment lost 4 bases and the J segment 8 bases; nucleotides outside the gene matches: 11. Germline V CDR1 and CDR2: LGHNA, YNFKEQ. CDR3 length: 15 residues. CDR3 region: CASSRRDSSGDEQFF. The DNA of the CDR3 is TGTGCCAGCAGCCGCAGAGATAGCAGCGGGGATGAGCAGTTCTTC.

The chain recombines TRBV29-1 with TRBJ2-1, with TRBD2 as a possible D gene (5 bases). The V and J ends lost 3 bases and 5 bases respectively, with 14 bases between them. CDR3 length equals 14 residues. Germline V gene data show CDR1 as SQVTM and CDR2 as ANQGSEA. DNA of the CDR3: TGCAGCGTTGATATGGTCGGGGTTAACAATGAGCAGTTCTTC. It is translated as CSVDMVGVNNEQFF.

The CDR3, as DNA: TGTGCCAGCAGTGAAGGCCACAGGGTATACAATGAGCAGTTCTTC. It encodes CASSEGHRVYNEQFF. This chain connects TRBV2 to TRBJ2-1, with D possibly being TRBD1 (6 bases). There are 15 residues in the CDR3. The V end was cut by 1 base, the J end by 4 bases, with 11 bases between. Germline CDR1 is SNHLY and CDR2 is FYNNEI.